These 4 T cell receptor beta chains originate from one sample sequenced in a study of cytomegalovirus exposure and HLA in healthy donors. Assay: immunoSEQ multiplex PCR; the TCRdb copy retains only in-frame clones and omits some. The sample carries 150,000 or so clones, about 95% recorded once. The sequencing input was PBMCs. These receptors originate from a man between 18 and 29 years old in good health and CMV-seropositive.

The chain couples TRBV7-6 to TRBJ2-5; 11 bases are a match to TRBD2. Germline CDR1 SGHVS, CDR2 FNYEAQ. V lost 4 bases to trimming and J lost 4 bases; unmatched junction nucleotides: 8. The CDR3 loop spans 16 amino acids. In DNA form, the CDR3 reads TGTGCCAGCAGCTCCCTAACGACTAGCGGGACAGAGACCCAGTACTTC. Protein: CASSSLTTSGTETQYF.

The V call is TRBV7-9, the J call TRBJ1-3, with D unresolved. CDR3 length equals 17 residues. V shed 4 bases and J shed 0 bases, with 16 bases lying between them. The germline CDR1 and CDR2 sequences are SEHNR and FQNEAQ (reference sequence). The CDR3 DNA sequence: TGTGCCAGCAGCTCACTTTACACAGTCTTCTCTGGAAACACCATATATTTT. Encoded protein: CASSSLYTVFSGNTIYF.

The chain combines TRBV28 with TRBJ2-3; the D is unclear. Germline V gene sequence: CDR1 MDHEN, CDR2 SYDVKM. Trimming pared 3 bases from V and 6 bases from J, leaving 4 bases between. This CDR3 is built from 11 residues. For the CDR3, the DNA is TGTGCCAGCAGTTTCCTCGATACGCAGTATTTT. This gives the protein CASSFLDTQYF.

The chain combines TRBV6-1 with TRBJ1-2, with a weak D call TRBD1 (6 bases). V shed 3 bases and J shed 6 bases, with 26 bases lying between them. Looked up from germline, CDR1 is MNHNS and CDR2 is SASEGT. This CDR3 is 18 amino acids long. CDR3 protein: CASSEVPRRGGWSDGYTF. DNA of the CDR3: TGTGCCAGCAGTGAGGTCCCCCGACGGGGGGGCTGGTCGGATGGCTACACCTTC.